This T cell receptor (beta chain) was recorded in a study of blood T cell repertoires in COVID-19. The V end lost 4 bases, the J end lost 0 bases, and 12 bases lay between the germline ends. Germline V lookup: CDR1 KGHDR, CDR2 SFDVKD. The CDR3 spans 16 residues. Only in-frame clones appear in the TCRdb table, and some are missing; sequencing was by immunoSEQ multiplex PCR. This table has roughly 150,000 clones, about nine tenths appearing once. The sample consisted of peripheral blood. The receptor's source is a man aged 18 to 30 with acute or convalescent COVID-19. The chain links TRBV24-1 to TRBJ2-1; D remains unclear. This chain's CDR3 is CATSDAAASSYNEQFF. In nucleotides, the CDR3 is TGTGCCACCAGTGACGCGGCGGCCAGCTCCTACAATGAGCAGTTCTTC.